The 20 T cell receptor beta chains below all came from one sample that was sequenced in a study of blood T cell repertoires in COVID-19. Method: immunoSEQ multiplex PCR; TCRdb's copy keeps in-frame clones and lacks some. The sample carries approximately 190,000 clones, roughly 80% recorded once. Sequencing used peripheral blood. The receptors come from a man between 60 and 75 years old with acute or convalescent COVID-19.

This rearrangement joins TRBV18 to TRBJ1-6; possible D gene TRBD1, 5 bases. The germline V gene encodes CDR1 KGHSH and CDR2 LQKENI. V shed 2 bases and J shed 7 bases, with 12 bases lying between them. This CDR3 is built from 15 residues. The CDR3 protein is CASSPVSGGNSPLHF. The CDR3 DNA is TGTGCCAGCTCACCAGTAAGCGGGGGGAATTCACCCCTCCACTTT.

The chain uses TRBV12-3 or TRBV12-4 and TRBJ1-2; the D gene is possibly TRBD1 (5 bases). CDR3 length: 13 amino acids. The V gene lost 0 bases and the J gene lost 8 bases, with 10 bases spanning the gap. The CDR3 sequence is CASSLAGGGGYTF. CDR3 DNA: TGTGCCAGCAGTTTAGCAGGCGGGGGAGGCTACACCTTC.

The chain combines TRBV4-3 with TRBJ1-2; D is unclear. V was pared by 0 bases and J by 5 bases, with 10 bases between. Germline lookup yields CDR1 LGHNA and CDR2 YSLEER. This CDR3 region has 14 residues. The CDR3 loop reads CASSQDRSPYGYTF. The CDR3 region has the DNA TGCGCCAGCAGCCAAGACAGGTCCCCTTATGGCTACACCTTC.

J is TRBJ1-2 and V is TRBV6-2 or TRBV6-3; possibly TRBD1 for D (6 bases). The CDR3 loop spans 13 amino acids. V lost 4 bases, J lost 8 bases, and 14 bases lay in between. Germline lookup yields CDR1 MNHEY and CDR2 SVGEGT. CDR3 sequence reads: CASSFRDTWGYTF. CDR3 DNA sequence: TGTGCCAGCAGTTTCCGGGACACGTGGGGCTACACCTTC.

The rearrangement uses TRBV6-5 and TRBJ1-1; 7 nucleotides align to TRBD1. CDR1 is MNHEY and CDR2 is SVGAGI in the germline V gene. The CDR3 totals 15 residues. J lost 1 base, V lost 6 bases, and 8 bases had no gene match. In nucleotides, the CDR3 is TGTGCCAGCAGCCGACAGGGTTTAGGGAACACTGAAGCTTTCTTT. It codes for CASSRQGLGNTEAFF.

This clone has ten or more counts. The genes are TRBV6-1 and TRBJ1-6; D gene unclear. Trimming left V 2 bases short and J 13 bases short, with 12 bases between. Germline CDR1 reads MNHNS; CDR2 reads SASEGT. This CDR3 comprises 13 residues. CDR3 nucleotide sequence: TGTGCCAGCAGTGAATCTGTCTCTCGGCCCCTCCACTTT. This encodes CASSESVSRPLHF.

This clone has only one observation. V is TRBV24-1 and J is TRBJ2-1; 10 nucleotides agree with TRBD2. Germline V gene sequence: CDR1 KGHDR, CDR2 SFDVKD. Germline trimming cut 4 bases from V and 4 bases from J; bases unmatched to any gene: 9. CDR3 size: 17 residues. In DNA form, the CDR3 reads TGTGCCACCAGTGAGGGGCAGCGGACTAGCGGATACAATGAGCAGTTCTTC. This encodes CATSEGQRTSGYNEQFF.

A single count supports this clone. V usage is TRBV3-1 (or the pseudogene TRBV3-2) and J usage is TRBJ2-3; D gene uncertain. CDR3 length: 14 residues. From germline, CDR1 is LGHDT and CDR2 YNNKEL (reference sequence). The V gene lost 0 bases and the J gene lost 1 base, with 5 bases spanning the gap. CDR3 protein: CASSQDPGTDTQYF. CDR3 DNA sequence: TGTGCCAGCAGCCAAGATCCGGGCACAGATACGCAGTATTTT.

The chain combines TRBV5-1 with TRBJ1-4; D is unclear. Germline CDR1 is SGHRS and CDR2 is YFSETQ. V was trimmed by 6 bases and J by 4 bases, leaving 13 bases between them. This CDR3 region has 14 residues. The CDR3 sequence: CASTPSTDNEKLFF. CDR3 nucleotides: TGCGCCAGCACCCCGTCTACAGATAATGAAAAACTGTTTTTT.

In this sample, this clone turned up a few times. The V gene is TRBV14, the J gene TRBJ1-1; D uncertain. CDR1 and CDR2 (germline): SGHDN, FVKESK. The CDR3 consists of 13 residues. V gave up 0 bases and J gave up 10 bases, with 12 bases separating them. CDR3 amino acids: CASSQDPGLRAFF. CDR3 coding DNA: TGTGCCAGCAGCCAAGATCCCGGACTAAGAGCTTTCTTT.

The chain links TRBV19 to TRBJ2-1, with TRBD1 identical over 7 bases. With V trimmed by 4 bases and J by 2 bases, 5 bases remained unmatched. Germline CDR1 and CDR2: LNHDA and SQIVND (reference sequence). CDR3 size: 15 residues. The CDR3 nucleotides are TGTGCCAGTAGTACTGGGACAGCAACCTACAATGAGCAGTTCTTC. Translated: CASSTGTATYNEQFF.

The rearrangement uses TRBV6-2 or TRBV6-3 and TRBJ2-1; 8 bases fit TRBD2. V gave up 1 base and J gave up 8 bases; unmatched junction bases: 10. The CDR3 loop spans 16 amino acids. The germline V gene has CDR1 MNHEY and CDR2 SVGEGT. The CDR3 is CASSYFKGRGAYEQFF. CDR3 sequence (DNA): TGTGCCAGCAGTTACTTTAAGGGGCGGGGGGCTTATGAGCAGTTCTTC.

The chain couples TRBV6-5 to TRBJ1-3; no definite D call. This CDR3 has 14 amino acids. Germline CDR1 and CDR2: MNHEY and SVGAGI. V dropped 2 bases and J dropped 7 bases, with 12 bases sitting between them. The CDR3 DNA follows: TGTGCCAGCAGTTACGCATCTAAACCGAACACCATATATTTT. This codes for CASSYASKPNTIYF.

The CDR3 nucleotides read TGTGCCAGCAGCTTCGGACAGGGGGATGAAAAACTGTTTTTT. It encodes CASSFGQGDEKLFF. V usage is TRBV3-1 (or the pseudogene TRBV3-2) and J usage is TRBJ1-4, with 10 nucleotides matching TRBD1. Germline CDR1 reads LGHDT; CDR2 reads YNNKEL (reference sequence). Germline trimming cut 5 bases from V and 6 bases from J; bases unmatched to any gene: 3. There are 14 residues in the CDR3.

V is TRBV30 and J is TRBJ2-7; D perhaps matches TRBD1 (6 bases). The CDR3 contains 13 residues. V was pared by 3 bases and J by 4 bases, with 13 bases between. The germline V gene has CDR1 GTSNPN and CDR2 SVGIG (reference sequence). The CDR3 sequence is CAWRSDRRYEQYF. CDR3 nucleotides: TGTGCCTGGAGATCGGACAGACGATACGAGCAGTACTTC.

V is TRBV3-1 (or the pseudogene TRBV3-2) and J is TRBJ1-1; D is undetermined. Germline-derived CDR1 and CDR2 are LGHDT and YNNKEL (reference sequence). V gave up 3 bases and J gave up 0 bases, with 8 bases separating them. The CDR3 has 14 amino acids. CDR3 bases: TGTGCCAGCAGCCATCCGACATTGAACACTGAAGCTTTCTTT. It codes for CASSHPTLNTEAFF.

The J gene is TRBJ1-2, the V gene TRBV2; a possible D gene is TRBD1 (5 bases). The CDR3 is 12 residues long. The V end lost 5 bases, the J end lost 2 bases, and 6 bases lay between the germline ends. CDR1 and CDR2 (germline): SNHLY, FYNNEI. The CDR3 coding sequence is TGTGCCAGCAGTAACAGGAACTATGGCTACACCTTC. Amino acid sequence: CASSNRNYGYTF.

CDR3 in amino acids: CASSLDATTNEQFF. DNA of the CDR3: TGTGCCAGCAGCTTAGACGCGACTACAAATGAGCAGTTCTTC. This chain joins TRBV7-2 and TRBJ2-1, with TRBD2 as a possible D gene (5 bases). CDR1 and CDR2 from the germline V gene are SGHTA and FQGNSA. Trimming removed 1 base at V and 7 bases at J, with 11 bases between. The CDR3 covers 14 residues.

J is TRBJ2-3 and V is TRBV5-4; weak D call: TRBD2 (5 bases). This CDR3 spans 15 amino acids. V was cut by 0 bases and J by 3 bases, with 11 bases left in between. The germline CDR1 and CDR2 sequences are SGHNT and YYREEE (reference sequence). The CDR3 is CASSLAGLATDTQYF. In DNA form, the CDR3 reads TGTGCCAGCAGCTTGGCCGGGCTAGCTACAGATACGCAGTATTTT.

This clone was detected only once. The chain uses TRBV28 and TRBJ1-1; 7 positions match TRBD1. Germline assignment: CDR1 MDHEN and CDR2 SYDVKM. Trimming removed 10 bases from V and 10 bases from J; junction bases left unmatched: 12. There are 12 residues in the CDR3. The CDR3 DNA reads TGTGCCACCGAAACCCAGGGGGTTGGAGCTTTCTTT. This gives the protein CATETQGVGAFF.